This T cell receptor (beta chain) was identified during a study of cytomegalovirus exposure and HLA in healthy donors (TCRdb year 2017). Background on the whole study: An earlier analysis of roughly 500 of the donors reported about 300 Gb of sequence data and around 120 million unique TCR beta sequences obtained from roughly 180 million T cells. An early release that covered 640 HLA-typed donors contained about 300 gigabases of sequencing data and tens of millions of unique TCR sequences. The genetic ancestry cluster associated with self-reported Caucasian donors included about four fifths of the approximately 430 genotyped donors. The study was designed to test whether signatures of past pathogen exposure could be identified by cataloging public T cell receptors. The study used immunosequencing to profile the T cell repertoires of approximately 640 subjects and linked those repertoires to cytomegalovirus serostatus. A separate validation cohort of 100 to 150 different subjects was used in addition to the approximately 610-subject first cohort. To predict cytomegalovirus infection status, the study combined high-throughput TCR immunosequencing, statistical association of individual TCRs with disease status, and machine learning. To study patterns of TCR occurrence, a later analysis re-analyzed previously published TCR beta repertoires from hundreds of donors and added high-resolution HLA genotyping. Rather than drawing on any new phenotypic data, the later analysis identified candidate immune exposures from TCR beta sequences and the way those sequences occurred across donors. In an earlier analysis of around 540 of the donors, high-throughput TCR beta sequencing was used to judge whether each TCR beta V gene segment behaved as functional or pseudogenic. Donor age, sex, ethnicity and CMV serostatus were compiled alongside the repertoire data. In a later genetic analysis, genome-wide SNP genotypes for about 55% of the 666 donors were used, and that subset was treated as a discovery cohort. All discovery cohort repertoires had been generated on a single sequencing platform. Class I and class II HLA loci were covered by the typing at four-digit resolution. Typing coverage varied by locus: roughly 620-640 donors for A, B, C, DRB1 and DQB1; under 550 for DQA1; nearly 610 for DPA1; more than 450 for DPB1. Roughly five DR-DQ haplotypes were handled as single units for association and clustering because linkage in the cohort was strong. Among roughly 400 genotyped donors of the cohort, an average of roughly 230,000 unique TCR beta nucleotide sequences was sequenced per donor, of which approximately 18% were non-productive. Study-wide findings and limitations: V-gene and J-gene trimming of TCR beta chains was associated with a missense DCLRE1C variant in a later genetic analysis, and the association was replicated in an independent cohort. A further reported finding was that TCR beta sequences accurately predicted the HLA-A and HLA-B alleles for most subjects in the first cohort. A later analysis found that most CMV-associated TCR beta chains appeared HLA-restricted, with HLA associations seemingly driven largely by CMV exposure. Across donors, most TCR sequences were observed very rarely, whereas some public TCRs were present in many individuals. A group of highly shared sequence variants was considered likely to be a technical artifact of the sequencing pipeline. In both the original and validation cohorts, the classifier was reported to diagnose cytomegalovirus status with high specificity and sensitivity. In a later analysis, TCR association rates were found to vary across HLA loci, with the most associated TCRs seen for DRB1 alleles and the fewest for HLA-C alleles. A later analysis found that HLA-associated TCR beta chains were more clonally expanded and had lower generation probabilities than equally common non-associated chains. Some IMGT-functional V segments, including TRBV6-2 and TRBV6-3, could not be told apart with the 87-base-pair reads, so those segments were excluded. According to a later genetic analysis, donors in an Asian-associated ancestry cluster had fewer N-insertions in productive TCRs than the approximately 650-donor mean. A few of the identified cytomegalovirus-associated TCR beta chains were confirmed in vitro to be specific for cytomegalovirus antigens. An earlier analysis of 587 of the donors showed that most TCR beta V segments appeared in productive rearrangements either about 87% or about 30% of the time, which broadly matched IMGT annotations. The study gave a list of roughly 150 TCR beta chains associated with cytomegalovirus. The only immune exposure information available for the cohort was CMV serostatus. According to a later analysis, parvovirus B19, influenza, CMV and Epstein-Barr virus appeared linked to several top co-occurrence clusters. Some 16 rarely observed V segments, including chromosome 9 orphons, were excluded from the earlier analysis of approximately 500 of the donors because counts were too low. Only TCR beta chains were sequenced in this cohort, and the absence of alpha or paired-chain data limited detectable features. Correlated functional status among segregating V segments might be attributable to linkage disequilibrium, but an unknown experimental factor could not be ruled out. Specific HLA alleles were associated with roughly 16,000 TCR beta sequences at a false discovery rate of 0.05 in a later analysis. It was suggested by the authors that the approach could potentially be generalized to other disease states and immunological phenotypes. HLA typing was unavailable for some donors at each locus, so association tests used only the typed subset. When HLA alleles, especially DR and DQ, strongly co-occurred, TCR associations were difficult to assign to individual alleles. Roughly uniform sequencing depth across donors was assumed in presence/absence analyses, although this assumption may not hold.

Via the germline V gene, CDR1 is ENHRY and CDR2 SYGVKD. From the cysteine up to the phenylalanine, the CDR3 has a length of 13 residues. Just CDR3 DNA is preserved here, 39 bases in frame from base 1. V sheds 3 bases and J sheds 5 bases, leaving 10 bases between their ends. The library was generated by the immunoSEQ multiplex PCR assay. For the multiplex PCR, a mixture combining 60 forward primers for TCR Vbeta segments and 13 reverse primers for TCR Jbeta segments was used. A multiplex PCR assay on genomic DNA amplified the CDR3 region of rearranged TCR beta genes. On the Illumina HiSeq System, the amplified TCR beta libraries were sequenced as 87-base-pair reads. As for the authors' bioinformatics: A later analysis tallied roughly 76 million unique TCR beta chains across the 660 or so repertoires, and around 12 million of those chains were shared by two or more donors. A nearest-neighbor algorithm error-corrected the raw reads and collapsed the reads into unique sequences, merging closely related sequences to remove PCR and sequencing errors. V, D and J gene segments were assigned by aligning CDR3 sequences to IMGT reference sequences. For a sequence to be retained, a match of at least six nucleotides to both a V gene segment and a J gene segment was required. Rearrangements were classified as productive when the CDR3 lacked stop codons and remained in frame with V and J, and all other rearrangements were classified as non-productive. CDR3 was defined by IMGT convention, running from the second conserved V-encoded cysteine to the conserved J-encoded phenylalanine. The earlier analysis of 587 of the donors excluded any sequence lacking an unambiguous match to a single V gene segment. In an earlier analysis of a few hundred of the donors, V segments were called functional above 56.7% productive rearrangements and were called segregating when the between-donor standard deviation exceeded 5%. A statistical classification framework was built to diagnose cytomegalovirus status from the catalog of TCR beta chain sequences. In a later analysis, TCR nucleotide sequences were compared against IMGT/GENE-DB human TR gene sequences so that V and J genes could be assigned. The TCRdist pipeline was used in a later analysis to assign CDR3 sequences and most-parsimonious VDJ recombination scenarios. In a later analysis, every TCR beta chain was defined by the combination of its CDR3 amino acid sequence and its V-gene family, and reads without a unique V-gene family were dropped. As a way to deal with suspected cross-contamination and a sequencing artifact, a later analysis dropped approximately 570 nucleotide sequences that were highly shared and had low generation probability. In a later analysis, a clonal expansion index for each public chain was calculated from normalized within-repertoire ranks of inferred template counts. In a later analysis, generation probabilities were computed using a VDJ recombination model fitted to out-of-frame rearrangements, and the results were checked against IGoR. In a later analysis, hypergeometric tests were used to score TCR-TCR, TCR-HLA and TCR-CMV co-occurrence, with a repertoire-size bias correction applied to TCR pairs. False discovery rates were estimated in a later analysis by permuting HLA or CMV assignments 20 times. A later analysis grouped co-occurring TCRs with DBSCAN, adding TCRdist sequence similarity when clustering within HLA-allele-positive subsets. Repertoires with fewer than 30,000 or more than 120,000 public chains were left out of co-occurrence clustering, as were about 5 repertoires with anomalous nucleotide sharing. The table was pulled from immuneACCESS by TCRdb, which kept in-frame rearrangements only. Such tables lose some clones; where checked, under half of the loss comes from unresolved V genes, and the rest has no known cause. The DNA was the basis for D and trimming; V, J and clone size are from that table. The sample table lists about 63,000 clones, approximately 73% of them with a count of one. 5.4% of the sample comes from the top ten.

This clone came up once. No antigen is known for it. Base qualities are missing; no much larger clone stands one base away. The cohort comprised several hundred healthy bone marrow donors. All cohort members were sampled while nominally healthy, although unrecorded immune exposures were likely present. The donor tested CMV seronegative and was one of the 352 seronegative cohort members. A peripheral blood sample was collected from each donor, and TCR beta sequencing was performed on peripheral blood mononuclear cells. Genomic DNA was extracted from the blood cell samples with the Qiagen DNeasy Blood Extraction Kit.

The receptor was isolated from a man aged 45-65 years in good health and CMV-seronegative. Sequencing was done on a sample of PBMCs. The receptor chain draws on TRBV10-3 and TRBJ2-5, with no confident D gene call. The CDR3 in this case is CAISESTGETQYF. In nucleotides, the sequence is TGTGCCATCAGTGAATCAACCGGGGAGACCCAGTACTTC.